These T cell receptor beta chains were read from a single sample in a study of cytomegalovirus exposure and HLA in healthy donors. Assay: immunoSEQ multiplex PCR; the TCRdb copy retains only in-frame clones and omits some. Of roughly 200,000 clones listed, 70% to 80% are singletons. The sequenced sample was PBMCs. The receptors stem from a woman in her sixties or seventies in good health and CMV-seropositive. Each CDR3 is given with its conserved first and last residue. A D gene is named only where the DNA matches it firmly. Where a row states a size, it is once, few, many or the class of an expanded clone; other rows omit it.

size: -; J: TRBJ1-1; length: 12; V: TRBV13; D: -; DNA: TGTGCCAGCAGCCTAGAGAGGACTGAAGCTTTCTTT; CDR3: CASSLERTEAFF
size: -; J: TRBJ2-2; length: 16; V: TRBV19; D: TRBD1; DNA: TGTGCCAGTAGTCTCCAGACAGGGGGCCTCGCCGGGGAGCTGTTTTTT; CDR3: CASSLQTGGLAGELFF
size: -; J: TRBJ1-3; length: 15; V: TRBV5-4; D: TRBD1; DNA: TGTGCCAGCAGCTCCACAGGGGGCTCTGGAAACACCATATATTTT; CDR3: CASSSTGGSGNTIYF
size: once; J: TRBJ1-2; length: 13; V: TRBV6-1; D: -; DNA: TGTGCCAGCAGTGAACCGGGGAGATGGGGCTACACCTTC; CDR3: CASSEPGRWGYTF
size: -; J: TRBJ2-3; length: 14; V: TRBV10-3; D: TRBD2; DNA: TGTGCCACGTTACTAGCGGGGGGGGCAGATACGCAGTATTTT; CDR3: CATLLAGGADTQYF
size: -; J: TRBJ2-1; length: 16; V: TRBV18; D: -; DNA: TGTGCCAGCTCACCACCGACAGCCTACTCCTACAATGAGCAGTTCTTC; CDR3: CASSPPTAYSYNEQFF
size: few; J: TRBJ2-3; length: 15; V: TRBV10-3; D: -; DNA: TGTGCCATCAGTGTCCGCGGTGCTAGCACAGATACGCAGTATTTT; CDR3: CAISVRGASTDTQYF
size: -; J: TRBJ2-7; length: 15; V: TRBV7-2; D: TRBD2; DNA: TGTGCCAGCAGCTTATGGGCGGGGGGCTCCTACGAGCAGTACTTC; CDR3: CASSLWAGGSYEQYF
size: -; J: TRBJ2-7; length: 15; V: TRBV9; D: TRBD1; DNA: TGTGCCAGCAGCTGGGGACAGGAGAGCTCCTACGAGCAGTACTTC; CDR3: CASSWGQESSYEQYF
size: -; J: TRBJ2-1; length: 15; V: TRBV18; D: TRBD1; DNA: TGTGCCAGCTCCCCCGGGACAGGGGTTGGCAATGAGCAGTTCTTC; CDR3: CASSPGTGVGNEQFF
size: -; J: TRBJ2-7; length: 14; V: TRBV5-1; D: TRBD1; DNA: TGCGCCAGCAGCTTCAACCCAGGACAGGGTAGGGAGTACTTC; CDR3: CASSFNPGQGREYF
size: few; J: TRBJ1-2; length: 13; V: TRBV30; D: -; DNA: TGTGCCTGGAGTTGGCGGGACTCCTATGGCTACACCTTC; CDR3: CAWSWRDSYGYTF
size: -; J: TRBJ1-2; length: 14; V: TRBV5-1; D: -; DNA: TGCGCCAGCAGTGTCCCGGGGGGCGTCTATGGCTACACCTTC; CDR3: CASSVPGGVYGYTF
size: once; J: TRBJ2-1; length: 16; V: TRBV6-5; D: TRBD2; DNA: TGTGCCAGCAGTTACTTGGGACTAGCGGAAGACAATGAGCAGTTCTTC; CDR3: CASSYLGLAEDNEQFF
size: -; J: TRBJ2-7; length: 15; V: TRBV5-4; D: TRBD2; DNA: TGTGCCAGCAGCCCGGGACTAGCGGTCTCCTACGAGCAGTACTTC; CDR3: CASSPGLAVSYEQYF
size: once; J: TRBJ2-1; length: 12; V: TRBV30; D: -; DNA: TGTGCCTGGAGTGTTCGGGGAAATGAGCAGTTCTTC; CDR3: CAWSVRGNEQFF
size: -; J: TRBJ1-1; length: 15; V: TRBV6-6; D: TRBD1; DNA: TGTGCCAGCAGCGCCCGGGACAGGGGTAACACTGAAGCTTTCTTT; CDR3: CASSARDRGNTEAFF
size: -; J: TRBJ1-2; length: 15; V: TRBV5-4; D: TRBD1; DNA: TGTGCCAGCAGCCAACCAGGACAGGGTTACGGCGGCTACACCTTC; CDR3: CASSQPGQGYGGYTF
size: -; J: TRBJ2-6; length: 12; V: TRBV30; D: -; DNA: TGTGCTTCCTACTCTGGGGCCAACGTCCTGACTTTC; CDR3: CASYSGANVLTF
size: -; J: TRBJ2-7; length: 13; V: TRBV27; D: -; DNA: TGTGCCAGCAAGGTCGGGGGTAGGAACGAGCAGTACTTC; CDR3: CASKVGGRNEQYF